This T cell receptor beta chain originates from a study of response to subunit inactivated influenza vaccine. Study observations and caveats: Few additional T cells are recruited per seasonal influenza vaccination, authors suggested.

A few counts support this clonotype. Its antigen is currently unknown. One entry per CDR3 protein results from TCRdb running MiXCR on the RT-PCR reads. The sample consists of about 650,000 distinct CDR3 sequences, about 15% of them appearing once. The V and J ends lost 0 bases and 0 bases respectively, with 14 bases between them. The length of the CDR3 is 17 residues. CDR1 is LGHDT and CDR2 is YNNKEL in the germline V gene (reference sequence). The sequence was obtained from a man aged 45-60 years who received an inactivated influenza vaccine. The genes are TRBV3-1 and TRBJ1-1, with unresolved D. Here the sequenced sample was PBMCs from blood, taken about 14 days before vaccination. The DNA of the CDR3 is TGTGCCAGCAGCCAAGATCTGTCCCTGGCGGTGAACACTGAAGCTTTCTTT. Protein: CASSQDLSLAVNTEAFF.